Listed below are T cell receptor beta chains from one sample, sequenced in a study of regulatory T cells in long-lasting Graves disease. From the multiplex PCR reads, TCRdb called clonotypes with MiXCR, one entry per CDR3 protein. The data hold 450,000 to 600,000 distinct CDR3 sequences, with 13% observed a single time. These same records also appear under a second study, on T cells in Graves' hyperthyroidism and ophthalmopathy.

The source material was peripheral blood mononuclear cells (PBMCs), sampled at new diagnosis, from a patient treated with antithyroid drugs. The source of these receptors is a man under 40 with Graves disease. The CDR3 runs from the conserved cysteine through the conserved F or W. D genes are given only for firm matches. Clone size is not always given. Where it is, it says once, few, many or a class for expanded clones.

D gene	clone size	V gene	J gene	CDR3 protein	CDR3 DNA
NA	NA	TRBV7-9	TRBJ1-1	CASSLREAPRAGAFF	TGTGCCAGCAGCTTACGGGAGGCACCCAGGGCGGGCGCTTTCTTT
NA	NA	TRBV20-1	TRBJ2-7	CSARDRVTGLAHEQYF	TGCAGTGCTAGAGATCGGGTGACGGGACTCGCCCACGAGCAGTACTTC
NA	few	TRBV7-3	TRBJ2-3	CASSLGSGRTSTDTQYF	TGTGCCAGCAGCTTAGGGAGCGGTCGGACTAGCACAGATACGCAGTATTTT
NA	many	TRBV25-1	TRBJ1-2	CASSPGRGWGYTF	TGTGCCAGCAGTCCGGGACGAGGATGGGGCTACACCTTC
NA	NA	TRBV10-1	TRBJ1-6	CASSGRVNSPLHF	TGCGCCAGCAGTGGAAGGGTTAATTCACCCCTCCACTTT
NA	many	TRBV12-3/TRBV12-4	TRBJ2-3	CASVPGGFYTDTQYF	TGTGCCAGCGTCCCAGGCGGGTTTTACACAGATACGCAGTATTTT
NA	many	TRBV15	TRBJ1-6	CATSREFSGGSPLHF	TGTGCCACCAGCAGAGAGTTCTCGGGTGGTTCACCCCTCCACTTT
NA	many	TRBV7-9	TRBJ1-2	CASTFGGTSHGYTF	TGTGCCAGCACCTTCGGGGGGACATCTCATGGCTACACCTTC
TRBD1	NA	TRBV11-2	TRBJ2-7	CASSWTGSRSEQYF	TGTGCCAGCAGCTGGACAGGGAGTCGGTCCGAGCAGTACTTC
TRBD1	NA	TRBV20-1	TRBJ1-2	CSARMTGWNGYTF	TGCAGTGCTAGGATGACAGGGTGGAATGGCTACACCTTC
TRBD2	few	TRBV24-1	TRBJ2-1	CATSDSGTSGSEQFF	TGTGCCACCAGTGATTCGGGGACTAGCGGGAGTGAGCAGTTCTTC
TRBD1	few	TRBV9	TRBJ2-6	CASSFRDRFSGANVLTF	TGTGCCAGCAGCTTCCGGGACAGGTTCTCTGGGGCCAACGTCCTGACTTTC
TRBD2	many	TRBV20-1	TRBJ2-7	CSARDSEAGVHEQYF	TGCAGTGCTAGAGATAGTGAAGCGGGAGTCCACGAGCAGTACTTC
TRBD2	few	TRBV6-1	TRBJ2-5	CASSGLAGLGTQYF	TGTGCCAGCAGCGGACTAGCGGGCCTCGGGACCCAGTACTTC
TRBD1	NA	TRBV12-3/TRBV12-4	TRBJ2-7	CASSLKGQGSYEQYF	TGTGCCAGCAGTTTAAAGGGACAGGGTTCCTACGAGCAGTACTTC
NA	NA	TRBV7-2	TRBJ1-3	CASSSQGKGNTIYF	TGTGCCAGCAGCTCACAGGGTAAAGGAAACACCATATATTTT
TRBD2	many	TRBV29-1	TRBJ2-1	CSVRSGRSSYNEQFF	TGCAGCGTTCGTAGCGGGAGGAGCTCCTACAATGAGCAGTTCTTC
NA	few	TRBV4-2	TRBJ2-5	CASSPGRQETQYF	TGTGCCAGCAGCCCCGGACGTCAAGAGACCCAGTACTTC
NA	NA	TRBV7-6	TRBJ2-7	CASSLDPANYEQYF	TGTGCCAGCAGCTTAGACCCGGCTAACTACGAGCAGTACTTC
NA	few	TRBV7-9	TRBJ2-7	CASSFTSYPYEQYF	TGTGCCAGCAGCTTTACAAGCTATCCCTACGAGCAGTACTTC
TRBD2	many	TRBV20-1	TRBJ2-5	CSATHRLAGGNQETQYF	TGCAGTGCTACTCACCGGCTAGCGGGAGGGAACCAAGAGACCCAGTACTTC
TRBD1	NA	TRBV13	TRBJ2-7	CASSSKQGALHEQYF	TGTGCCAGCAGCTCTAAACAGGGGGCGCTTCACGAGCAGTACTTC
TRBD2	many	TRBV12-3/TRBV12-4	TRBJ2-7	CASSFSSGVYEQYF	TGTGCCAGCAGTTTTAGTAGCGGGGTCTACGAGCAGTACTTC